The 22 T cell receptor beta chains below were found in one sample sequenced in a study of blood T cells in healthy people across ages. Sample-barcoded 5' priming and a J-beta primer mix drove a second PCR of roughly 7 to 11 cycles. TCRdb reprocessed the 5' RACE reads via MiXCR and lists one record per CDR3 protein. The profile shows roughly 500,000 distinct CDR3 sequences, 25% to 30% of them singletons. Sequencing was carried out using blood. Receptors were obtained from a woman in her sixties or seventies in good health.

This clonotype turned up a few times. V usage is TRBV7-6 and J usage is TRBJ2-5; a weak D match, TRBD1 (6 bases). The assigned J gene may be wrong: the sequence end matches TRBJ2-1 better. Germline CDR1 and CDR2: SGHVS and FNYEAQ. The CDR3 has 16 amino acids. The CDR3 nucleotides read TGTGCCAGCAGTTATATTACAGGGCAACTGTACAATGAGCAGTTCTTC. Translated: CASSYITGQLYNEQFF.

The chain employs TRBV12-5 and TRBJ1-5; D is undetermined. With 5 bases removed from V and 5 bases from J, the gap between germline ends came to 7 bases. The CDR3 spans 12 residues. Germline V gene data show CDR1 as LGHNT and CDR2 as FRNRAP. The DNA of the CDR3 is TGTGCTAGTGGTGTCAATGATCAGCCCCAGCATTTT. It yields the protein CASGVNDQPQHF.

V gene TRBV12-3 or TRBV12-4 combines with J gene TRBJ2-3, with D possibly matching TRBD2 (6 bases). The CDR3 length is 11 residues. V dropped 4 bases and J dropped 8 bases, with 7 bases sitting between them. The CDR3 DNA sequence: TGTGCCAGCAGTTCGGGGGTTACGCAGTATTTT. It is translated as CASSSGVTQYF.

This clonotype was detected a few times. The chain combines TRBV7-2 with TRBJ1-6; D is unresolved. The germline CDR1 and CDR2 sequences are SGHTA and FQGNSA. The V end lost 5 bases, the J end lost 11 bases, and 13 bases lay between the germline ends. CDR3 length: 13 amino acids. The CDR3 DNA follows: TGTGCCAGCAGCGCGACCACTAGCCCACCCCTCCACTTT. It is translated as CASSATTSPPLHF.

This clonotype was picked up a small number of times. The chain links TRBV19 to TRBJ2-6; D gene uncertain. This CDR3 contains 14 residues. V was cut by 6 bases and J by 0 bases, with 6 bases left in between. Per germline, CDR1 LNHDA and CDR2 SQIVND (reference sequence). As DNA, the CDR3 is TGTGCCAGTAGACTCAACTCTGGGGCCAACGTCCTGACTTTC. Translated: CASRLNSGANVLTF.

The V gene is TRBV20-1, the J gene TRBJ1-4, with D maybe TRBD1 (6 bases). Germline V gene data show CDR1 as DFQATT and CDR2 as SNEGSKA (reference sequence). Trimming left V 3 bases short and J 8 bases short, with 13 bases between. The CDR3 sequence is 13 residues long. CDR3 sequence reads: CSASVGAGEKLFF. CDR3 bases: TGCAGTGCTAGCGTGGGGGCAGGGGAAAAACTGTTTTTT.

This clonotype occurred a few times. This chain uses TRBV5-1 with TRBJ2-5; TRBD2 might be the D (6 bases). The last part of the DNA fits TRBJ2-1 better; the J call may be wrong. This CDR3 contains 20 residues. The germline V gene encodes CDR1 SGHRS and CDR2 YFSETQ. As DNA, the CDR3 is TGCGCCAGCAGCTTTGGCCCGGGGGTAGTGTCTCCTGTATCTCGCAATGAGCAGTTCTTC. Amino acid sequence: CASSFGPGVVSPVSRNEQFF.

The sample holds a few counts of this clonotype. The chain employs TRBV6-5 and TRBJ1-4; D unresolved. The CDR3 totals 13 residues. With 0 bases removed from V and 5 bases from J, the gap between germline ends came to 4 bases. Germline V gives CDR1 MNHEY, CDR2 SVGAGI. The CDR3 loop is CASSYSPNEKLFF. The CDR3, as DNA: TGTGCCAGCAGTTACTCGCCGAATGAAAAACTGTTTTTT.

The chain carries TRBV7-2 and TRBJ2-7; TRBD2 aligns across 10 bases. Germline V gene lookup returns CDR1 SGHTA and CDR2 FQGNSA. This CDR3 region has 15 residues. Unmatched junction bases numbered 7, after V lost 4 bases and J lost 4 bases. CDR3 loop: CASSSPGLARYEQYF. CDR3 DNA: TGTGCCAGCAGCTCTCCGGGACTAGCGAGGTACGAGCAGTACTTC.

CDR3 in amino acids: CASSLALNSGDYGYTF. CDR3 DNA: TGCGCCAGCAGCTTGGCCCTAAACAGCGGGGACTATGGCTACACCTTC. The chain recombines TRBV5-1 with TRBJ1-2, with unresolved D. V lost 0 bases and J lost 3, with 15 bases in between. Germline V gene sequence: CDR1 SGHRS, CDR2 YFSETQ. CDR3 length: 16 amino acids.

V gene TRBV7-6 combines with J gene TRBJ2-1; D is perhaps TRBD1 or TRBD2 (6 bases each). CDR3 length equals 15 residues. Germline V gene lookup returns CDR1 SGHVS and CDR2 FNYEAQ. V was trimmed by 7 bases and J by 10 bases, leaving 23 bases between them. The CDR3 DNA reads TGTGCCAGCACAAAGGGGGGTTGGTCGACCGGGGAGCAGTTCTTC. Translated, it gives CASTKGGWSTGEQFF. The full variable domain, its missing parts supplied by reference TRBV7-6 and TRBJ2-1, is GAGVSQSPRYKVTKRGQDVALRCDPISGHVSLYWYRQALGQGPEFLTYFNYEAQQDKSGLPNDRFSAERPEGSISTLTIQRTEQRDSAMYRCASTKGGWSTGEQFFGPGTRLTVL.

This clonotype came up a few times. The chain has TRBV18 and TRBJ2-1; possibly TRBD2 for D (5 bases). The J call is uncertain, as TRBJ2-5 better fits the DNA end. CDR3 length: 13 residues. Germline V gene sequence: CDR1 KGHSH, CDR2 LQKENI. The CDR3 bases are TGTGCCAGCTCACGAGAGGGTTGGGAGACCCAGTACTTC. Its translation: CASSREGWETQYF.

The DNA for the CDR3 is TGTGCCAGCAGCCAACTCAATCAGGGGGGACAGGGAACGAGCTCCTATAATTCACCCCTCCACTTT. Residues: CASSQLNQGGQGTSSYNSPLHF. The chain couples TRBV4-2 to TRBJ1-6, with 9 bases lining up with TRBD1. Germline-derived CDR1 and CDR2 are LGHNA and YNFKEQ. The CDR3 sequence is 22 residues long. The trim removed 2 bases at V and 0 bases at J, leaving 17 bases unmatched.

The genes are TRBV20-1 and TRBJ1-5; possibly TRBD1 for D (6 bases). CDR1 and CDR2 from the germline V gene are DFQATT and SNEGSKA (reference sequence). Deletions cut 0 bases from V and 6 bases from J, with 12 bases between. This CDR3 is 14 amino acids long. CDR3 bases: TGCAGTGCTAGAGAAGAGGGAGGGGGTCAGCCCCAGCATTTT. This codes for CSAREEGGGQPQHF.

In its sample, this clonotype was seen once. This chain connects TRBV11-2 to TRBJ1-1, with a possible D match to TRBD1 (6 bases). Germline V gene data show CDR1 as SGHAT and CDR2 as FQNNGV. The CDR3 covers 14 residues. The V and J ends lost 4 bases and 5 bases respectively, with 14 bases between them. This CDR3 is CASSSNRARTEAFF. The CDR3 nucleotides read TGTGCCAGCAGCTCAAACAGGGCGAGGACTGAAGCTTTCTTT. Full variable domain (remainder filled in from reference TRBV11-2 and TRBJ1-1): EAGVAQSPRYKIIEKRQSVAFWCNPISGHATLYWYQQILGQGPKLLIQFQNNGVVDDSQLPKDRFSAERLKGVDSTLKIQPAKLEDSAVYLCASSSNRARTEAFFGQGTRLTVV.

The rearrangement uses TRBV29-1 and TRBJ2-4; 7 positions match TRBD2. Germline assignment: CDR1 SQVTM and CDR2 ANQGSEA. After removal of 6 bases from V and 4 bases from J, the junction contained 12 bases not matched to a gene. The CDR3 spans 15 residues. The CDR3 DNA is TGCAGCGTGTTACGGGGGGACTCAAGGAAAAACATTCAGTACTTC. Encoded protein: CSVLRGDSRKNIQYF. Filled out from reference TRBV29-1 and TRBJ2-4, the complete variable domain reads SAVISQKPSRDICQRGTSLTIQCQVDSQVTMMFWYRQQPGQSLTLIATANQGSEATYESGFVIDKFPISRPNLTFSTLTVSNMSPEDSSIYLCSVLRGDSRKNIQYFGAGTRLSVL.

This clonotype was counted only a few times. Here the CDR3 DNA reads TGTGCCAGTAGTATAGTAGGGGGGTCAGCCTACAATGAGCAGTTCTTC. Translating gives CASSIVGGSAYNEQFF. This chain uses TRBV19 with TRBJ2-1, with D perhaps given as TRBD1 or TRBD2 (6 bases each). Germline V gene lookup returns CDR1 LNHDA and CDR2 SQIVND (reference sequence). The V and J ends lost 1 base and 2 bases respectively, with 12 bases between them. The CDR3 runs 16 residues.

J is TRBJ2-2 and V is TRBV11-2; D uncertain. The V and J ends lost 4 bases and 6 bases respectively, with 9 bases between them. There are 13 residues in the CDR3. CDR1 is SGHAT, CDR2 FQNNGV, per germline. The DNA for the CDR3 is TGTGCCAGCAGCTCCCAAACACCCGGGGAGCTGTTTTTT. Its protein is CASSSQTPGELFF. The whole variable domain, remainder taken from reference TRBV11-2 and TRBJ2-2, is EAGVAQSPRYKIIEKRQSVAFWCNPISGHATLYWYQQILGQGPKLLIQFQNNGVVDDSQLPKDRFSAERLKGVDSTLKIQPAKLEDSAVYLCASSSQTPGELFFGEGSRLTVL.

The V and J genes are TRBV5-5 and TRBJ2-5; 8 bases agree with TRBD2. CDR3 size: 16 residues. Trimming cost V 3 bases and J 1 base; bases outside gene matches: 8. In germline, CDR1 is SGHKS, CDR2 YYEKEE (reference sequence). The CDR3 protein is CASSWTSSLRQETQYF. The DNA for the CDR3 is TGTGCCAGCAGCTGGACTAGCTCATTACGCCAAGAGACCCAGTACTTC. Full variable domain (remainder filled in from reference TRBV5-5 and TRBJ2-5): DAGVTQSPTHLIKTRGQQVTLRCSPISGHKSVSWYQQVLGQGPQFIFQYYEKEERGRGNFPDRFSARQFPNYSSELNVNALLLGDSALYLCASSWTSSLRQETQYFGPGTRLLVL.

The chain employs TRBV7-2 and TRBJ1-3, with a tentative D call TRBD1 (5 bases). Deletions cut 8 bases from V and 0 bases from J, with 5 bases between. CDR1 and CDR2 from the germline V gene are SGHTA and FQGNSA. The CDR3 runs to 12 residues. The CDR3 spells CASGTSGNTIYF. In DNA form, the CDR3 reads TGTGCCAGCGGGACCTCTGGAAACACCATATATTTT.

V usage is TRBV6-1 and J usage is TRBJ1-2, with D unclear. The length of the CDR3 is 12 residues. The V end lost 7 bases, the J end lost 2 bases, and 8 bases lay between the germline ends. Germline CDR1 is MNHNS and CDR2 is SASEGT. The CDR3 spells CASTPDNYGYTF. For the CDR3, the DNA is TGTGCCAGCACCCCGGACAACTATGGCTACACCTTC.

This sequence joins TRBV5-7 and TRBJ2-3; 9 bases align to TRBD1. TRBV5-7 carries the ORF label, with uncertain function. The CDR3 loop spans 16 amino acids. The V and J ends lost 4 bases and 0 bases, in that order; junction bases with no gene match: 6. CDR3 nucleotides: TGTGCCAGCAGCATGTGGGACAGGGAAAGCACAGATACGCAGTATTTT. Translated: CASSMWDRESTDTQYF.